Below are 18 T cell receptor beta chains sequenced from a single sample in a study of control samples from healthy donors and cancer patients. Libraries were prepared by immunoSEQ multiplex PCR; TCRdb keeps only in-frame clonotypes and omits some of them. This table has some 160,000 clones, about 94% appearing once. The sequencing sample was made of blood. These receptors were taken from a woman aged 25-40 years in good health.

The chain uses TRBV28 and TRBJ2-7; D might be TRBD1 (5 bases). Germline values: CDR1 MDHEN, CDR2 SYDVKM. The V and J ends lost 7 bases and 3 bases respectively, with 13 bases between them. There are 13 residues in the CDR3. In DNA, the CDR3 is TGTGCCAGCAATAGCTGGCAGGGCTACGAGCAGTACTTC. Translating gives CASNSWQGYEQYF.

The genes are TRBV5-4 and TRBJ1-2; weak D call: TRBD1 (5 bases). The CDR3 runs to 12 residues. The V and J ends lost 0 bases and 8 bases respectively, with 8 bases between them. Germline loops: CDR1 SGHNT, CDR2 YYREEE (reference sequence). The CDR3: CASSLDRLGYTF. The CDR3, as DNA: TGTGCCAGCAGCTTGGACAGGCTCGGCTACACCTTC.

The chain links TRBV6-2 or TRBV6-3 to TRBJ2-1, with D unresolved. CDR3 length: 14 amino acids. V was trimmed by 2 bases and J by 5 bases, leaving 10 bases between them. The germline CDR1 and CDR2 sequences are MNHEY and SVGEGT. The CDR3 sequence is CASSYSGIHNEQFF. DNA for the CDR3: TGTGCCAGCAGTTACAGTGGGATCCACAATGAGCAGTTCTTC.

The chain links TRBV20-1 to TRBJ1-1; no clear D. The CDR3 contains 11 residues. Trimming pared 6 bases from V and 11 bases from J, leaving 16 bases between. Germline V lookup: CDR1 DFQATT, CDR2 SNEGSKA (reference sequence). CDR3 coding DNA: TGCAGTGCACCCCGGGCCCCGCGGGCTTTCTTT. The encoded protein is CSAPRAPRAFF.

The chain combines TRBV28 with TRBJ2-7, with 10 bases identical to TRBD1. There are 16 residues in the CDR3. Germline V gives CDR1 MDHEN, CDR2 SYDVKM. Losses at the gene ends were 5 bases for V and 3 bases for J; bases not matched to a gene: 10. The CDR3 loop is CASSPSNRDRGYEQYF. The CDR3 DNA sequence: TGTGCCAGCAGTCCCTCCAACCGGGACAGGGGCTACGAGCAGTACTTC.

The J gene is TRBJ1-6, the V gene TRBV25-1, with D hard to call. The CDR3 is made up of 14 amino acids. V was pared by 0 bases and J by 14 bases, with 14 bases between. Germline V gives CDR1 MGHDK, CDR2 SYGVNS. The CDR3 sequence is CASSEYRAPGSLHF. Here the CDR3 DNA reads TGTGCCAGCAGTGAATACCGCGCCCCCGGGTCCCTCCACTTT.

The V gene is TRBV30, the J gene TRBJ1-1; D not certain. The CDR3 runs 11 residues. V lost 8 bases to trimming and J lost 8 bases, with 15 bases between them. Germline CDR1 GTSNPN, CDR2 SVGIG (reference sequence). The CDR3 reads CALRAATEAFF. The DNA of the CDR3 is TGTGCCCTCCGGGCGGCTACCGAAGCTTTCTTT.

J is TRBJ2-3 and V is TRBV7-9, with 11 bases that match TRBD2. CDR1 is SEHNR, CDR2 FQNEAQ, per germline (reference sequence). CDR3 length: 16 amino acids. V shed 5 bases and J 5 bases; nucleotides not matched to a gene: 9. In DNA form, the CDR3 reads TGTGCCAGCAGCCCCCCCTTAGCGGGAGGGGGAGATACGCAGTATTTT. Residues: CASSPPLAGGGDTQYF.

The chain recombines TRBV6-5 with TRBJ1-1; D uncertain. Deletions cut 2 bases from V and 2 bases from J, with 9 bases between. CDR1 is MNHEY and CDR2 is SVGAGI in the germline V gene. The CDR3 length is 14 residues. The CDR3 DNA follows: TGTGCCAGCAGTTACACATGGGATAACACTGAAGCTTTCTTT. Its protein is CASSYTWDNTEAFF.

This chain uses TRBV2 with TRBJ1-5; D uncertain. V was clipped by 3 bases and J by 4 bases, with 7 bases between them. From germline, CDR1 is SNHLY and CDR2 FYNNEI. This CDR3 has 13 residues. The CDR3 DNA sequence: TGTGCCAGCAGTGATACTGGGAATCAGCCCCAGCATTTT. Translated, it gives CASSDTGNQPQHF.

This chain connects TRBV5-1 to TRBJ2-1; 8 positions match TRBD2. Trimming at V came to 0 bases and at J to 6 bases, leaving 5 bases not matched to a gene. This CDR3 is 15 amino acids long. The germline gives CDR1 SGHRS, CDR2 YFSETQ. In DNA form, the CDR3 reads TGCGCCAGCAGCTTGGAAGCGGGAGAAGGCAATGAGCAGTTCTTC. It is translated as CASSLEAGEGNEQFF.

This chain connects TRBV6-5 to TRBJ1-5, with 7 bases identical to TRBD1. Germline-derived CDR1 and CDR2 are MNHEY and SVGAGI. The junction had 3 bases not matched to a gene; V was cut back by 2 bases and J by 5 bases. The CDR3 runs 14 residues. The chain's CDR3 is CASSYGTGDQPQHF. The CDR3 DNA follows: TGTGCCAGCAGTTACGGTACAGGGGATCAGCCCCAGCATTTT.

This chain uses TRBV5-1 with TRBJ2-7; 8 bases map to TRBD1. Germline CDR1 is SGHRS and CDR2 is YFSETQ. J lost 5 bases, V lost 3 bases, and 7 bases had no gene match. This CDR3 region has 14 residues. CDR3 loop: CASSWVQGGHEQYF. For the CDR3, the DNA is TGCGCCAGCAGCTGGGTACAGGGGGGCCACGAGCAGTACTTC.

The V and J genes are TRBV6-5 and TRBJ2-7; TRBD1 aligns across 8 bases. Germline V gene sequence: CDR1 MNHEY, CDR2 SVGAGI. V shed 5 bases, J shed 3 bases, and the junction held 6 bases outside the gene matches. The CDR3 covers 14 residues. The CDR3 here is CASSPTGGIYEQYF. DNA for the CDR3: TGTGCCAGCAGTCCTACAGGGGGTATCTACGAGCAGTACTTC.

The V and J genes are TRBV5-4 and TRBJ2-3; D call uncertain. Trimming removed 1 base from V and 2 bases from J, with 8 bases in between. CDR3 length: 14 residues. Germline assignment: CDR1 SGHNT and CDR2 YYREEE (reference sequence). The CDR3 DNA sequence: TGTGCCAGCAGCTTGTTTTTATTCACAGATACGCAGTATTTT. Protein: CASSLFLFTDTQYF.

This clone was observed once. Relative to the germline gene, one junction end is altered; a read error may explain this. The chain links TRBV5-4 to TRBJ2-7; 9 nucleotides align to TRBD1. Germline V lookup: CDR1 SGHNT, CDR2 YYREEE (reference sequence). The CDR3 is 12 residues long. CDR3 amino acids: CASSLDLTGGDF. The CDR3 nucleotides read TGTGCCAGCAGCTTGGACTTGACAGGGGGAGACTTC.

This clone was seen only once. The rearrangement uses TRBV5-4 and TRBJ2-1; 9 bases align to TRBD2. With 4 bases clipped from V and 8 bases from J, the junction kept 13 bases outside the gene matches. Germline V gene lookup returns CDR1 SGHNT and CDR2 YYREEE (reference sequence). The CDR3 sequence is 16 residues long. CDR3 loop: CASSPSGTSRPDEQFF. The CDR3 DNA reads as TGTGCCAGCAGCCCCTCCGGGACTAGCCGTCCGGATGAGCAGTTCTTC.

This clone was counted a few times. The chain couples TRBV24-1 to TRBJ2-3, with TRBD1 matching 8 bases. Germline V gene data show CDR1 as KGHDR and CDR2 as SFDVKD. CDR3 size: 16 residues. J was trimmed by 5 bases and V by 0 bases; bases with no gene match: 6. The CDR3 DNA reads TGTGCCACCAGTGATTTGAAGGACAGGGCTAAAGATACGCAGTATTTT. Protein sequence: CATSDLKDRAKDTQYF.